Shown below are 7 T cell receptor beta chains from a single sample sequenced in a study of T-cell memory formation after mild COVID-19. MiXCR was run by TCRdb on the 5' RACE reads, yielding one entry per CDR3 protein. The table includes under 300,000 distinct CDR3 sequences, 7% to 10% detected once. The sample taken for sequencing was PBMCs or a T cell subset sorted from them (not recorded which). All receptors derive from a young man who had mild COVID-19 (a few samples of this study predate the infection). Cell type and time point are not known.

V and J are TRBV6-1 and TRBJ2-7; 8 positions agree with TRBD1. This CDR3 region has 15 residues. Germline values: CDR1 MNHNS, CDR2 SASEGT. V was clipped by 9 bases and J by 1 base; unmatched bases: 11. CDR3 sequence reads: CASNGQGGASYEQYF. The CDR3 nucleotides are TGTGCCAGTAACGGACAGGGTGGCGCATCCTACGAGCAGTACTTC.

The table lists this clonotype with many counts. The V gene is TRBV5-1, the J gene TRBJ2-3; 7 nucleotides align to TRBD1. Unmatched junction bases numbered 13, after V lost 6 bases and J lost 6 bases. The germline V gene encodes CDR1 SGHRS and CDR2 YFSETQ. The CDR3 is 15 amino acids. The CDR3: CASTAKTGPQDTQYF. The CDR3 DNA reads as TGCGCCAGCACCGCCAAGACAGGGCCTCAGGATACGCAGTATTTT.

The chain employs TRBV6-5 and TRBJ1-5, with D perhaps matching TRBD1 (5 bases). The V end was cut by 7 bases, the J end by 7 bases, with 14 bases between. The length of the CDR3 is 13 residues. CDR1 is MNHEY and CDR2 is SVGAGI in the germline V gene. The CDR3 sequence is CASMGPAGQPQHF. CDR3 bases: TGTGCCAGCATGGGACCCGCGGGGCAGCCCCAGCATTTT.

This clonotype was detected a few times. The chain joins TRBV5-5 to TRBJ2-1; 9 positions agree with TRBD1. The CDR3 spans 15 residues. Germline V gene sequence: CDR1 SGHKS, CDR2 YYEKEE (reference sequence). V lost 0 bases, J lost 6 bases, and 4 bases stayed unmatched. The CDR3 DNA is TGTGCCAGCAGCTTGGGGGACAGGGAAGTCAATGAGCAGTTCTTC. This gives the protein CASSLGDREVNEQFF. Based on the CDR3 plus reference TRBV5-5 and TRBJ2-1, the full variable domain is DAGVTQSPTHLIKTRGQQVTLRCSPISGHKSVSWYQQVLGQGPQFIFQYYEKEERGRGNFPDRFSARQFPNYSSELNVNALLLGDSALYLCASSLGDREVNEQFFGPGTRLTVL.

This clonotype came up a few times. The chain is built from TRBV7-2 and TRBJ2-1; TRBD2 aligns across 9 bases. Germline CDR1 SGHTA, CDR2 FQGNSA. The V and J ends lost 5 bases and 1 base, in that order; junction bases with no gene match: 3. This CDR3 has 15 residues. The CDR3 is CASSATSGSYNEQFF. The CDR3, as DNA: TGTGCCAGCAGCGCTACTAGCGGGTCCTACAATGAGCAGTTCTTC.

V usage is TRBV11-2 and J usage is TRBJ2-5, with 15 bases aligning to TRBD2. The ends lost 5 bases at V and 3 bases at J; junction bases unmatched: 4. The CDR3 length is 16 residues. CDR1 and CDR2 from the germline V gene are SGHAT and FQNNGV. The CDR3 is CASSHWTSGGEETQYF. CDR3 nucleotides: TGTGCCAGCAGCCACTGGACTAGCGGGGGGGAAGAGACCCAGTACTTC. Full variable domain (missing parts from reference TRBV11-2 and TRBJ2-5): EAGVAQSPRYKIIEKRQSVAFWCNPISGHATLYWYQQILGQGPKLLIQFQNNGVVDDSQLPKDRFSAERLKGVDSTLKIQPAKLEDSAVYLCASSHWTSGGEETQYFGPGTRLLVL.

There are many counts of this clonotype. The rearrangement uses TRBV7-2 and TRBJ2-1; D may be TRBD1 (6 bases). The CDR3 has 14 amino acids. Trimming left V 1 base short and J 4 bases short, with 8 bases between. Germline lookup yields CDR1 SGHTA and CDR2 FQGNSA. The CDR3 coding sequence is TGTGCCAGCAGCTTAGGAGGACAGTACAATGAGCAGTTCTTC. Residues: CASSLGGQYNEQFF.